This section outlines one T cell receptor beta chain sequence together with its context. CDR3 size: 10 residues. V was pared by 11 bases and J by 11 bases, with 15 bases between. Per the germline V gene, CDR1 is MGHDK and CDR2 is SYGVNS. Authors of the study amplified TCR beta CDR3 regions from RNA transcripts. Carried out on the TCR CDR3, a first-round RT-PCR used the HTBI primer set. TCRdb processed the multiplex PCR reads anew with MiXCR; each CDR3 protein has one entry. The profile shows roughly 400,000 distinct CDR3 sequences, more than 20% of them singletons. These data belong to a study of T cells in Graves' hyperthyroidism and ophthalmopathy. The study defined stable Graves' hyperthyroidism as no ophthalmopathy progression within 18 months. Patients aged 18 to 65 had newly diagnosed hyperthyroidism lasting under 2 months. Thyroid ultrasound and orbital computed tomography, with clinical symptoms and serum thyroxine and TRAb, informed diagnoses.

V usage is TRBV25-1 and J usage is TRBJ1-1; D gene ambiguous. The receptor was derived from a man aged 45-65 years with Graves' hyperthyroidism. The specimen was blood. The CDR3 reads CAGKTSKAFF. CDR3 coding DNA: TGTGCCGGCAAAACGTCGAAGGCTTTCTTT.